The 2 T cell receptor beta chains below all came from one sample that was sequenced in a study of blood T cell repertoires in COVID-19. Only in-frame clones appear in the TCRdb table, and some are missing; sequencing was by immunoSEQ multiplex PCR. Altogether 35,000 to 40,000 clones are present, roughly 84% being singletons, with the ten largest covering under 2%. Sequenced sample: peripheral blood. The receptors shown here come from a man aged 55 to 70 with COVID-19, enrolled during active disease.

This clone was found a few times. The gene calls are TRBV12-3 or TRBV12-4 and TRBJ1-2; 7 bases are shared with TRBD1. V lost 7 bases and J lost 7; bases outside the gene matches: 9. The CDR3 sequence is 13 residues long. The CDR3 spells CASNRDRSGGYTF. The CDR3 DNA is TGTGCCAGCAACCGGGACAGAAGTGGTGGCTACACCTTC.

The chain is built from TRBV25-1 and TRBJ1-3; TRBD1 matches at 7 bases. In germline, CDR1 is MGHDK, CDR2 SYGVNS. This CDR3 contains 15 residues. After removal of 3 bases from V and 0 bases from J, the junction contained 2 bases not matched to a gene. The CDR3 DNA sequence: TGTGCCAGCAGTGACCGACAGGGCTCTGGAAACACCATATATTTT. Encoded protein: CASSDRQGSGNTIYF.